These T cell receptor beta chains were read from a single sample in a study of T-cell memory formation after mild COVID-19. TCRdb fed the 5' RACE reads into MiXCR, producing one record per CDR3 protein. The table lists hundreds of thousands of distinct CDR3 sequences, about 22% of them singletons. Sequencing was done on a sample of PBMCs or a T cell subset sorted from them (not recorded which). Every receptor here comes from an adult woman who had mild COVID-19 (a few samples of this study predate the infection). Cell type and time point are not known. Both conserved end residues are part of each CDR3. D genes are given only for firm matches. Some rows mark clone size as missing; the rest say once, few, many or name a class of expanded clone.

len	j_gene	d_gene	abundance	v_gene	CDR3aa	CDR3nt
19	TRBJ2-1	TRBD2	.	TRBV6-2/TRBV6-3	CASSSTHTLAGGRYNEQFF	TGTGCCAGCAGTTCCACTCACACCCTAGCGGGGGGGCGCTACAATGAGCAGTTCTTC
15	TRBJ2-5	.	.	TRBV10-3	CAISECRGTEETQYF	TGTGCCATCAGTGAGTGCCGGGGGACAGAAGAGACCCAGTACTTC
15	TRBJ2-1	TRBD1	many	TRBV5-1	CASSRGQGAYNEQFF	TGTGCCAGCAGCCGAGGACAGGGGGCCTACAATGAGCAGTTCTTC
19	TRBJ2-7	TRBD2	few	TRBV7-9	CASSLVVWTSGSLRDEQYF	TGTGCCAGCAGCTTAGTTGTCTGGACTAGCGGGAGTCTGCGGGACGAGCAGTACTTC
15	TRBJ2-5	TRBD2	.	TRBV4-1	CASSQSGGGQETQYF	TGCGCCAGCAGCCAGAGCGGGGGCGGACAAGAGACCCAGTACTTC
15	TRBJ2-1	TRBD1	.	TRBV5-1	CASKDGQGSYNEQFF	TGCGCCAGCAAAGATGGACAGGGGTCCTACAATGAGCAGTTCTTC
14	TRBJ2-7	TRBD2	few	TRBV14	CASSQGRGGSEQYF	TGTGCCAGCAGCCAAGGTCGGGGGGGATCCGAGCAGTACTTC
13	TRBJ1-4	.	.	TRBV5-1	CASSFPESEKLFF	TGCGCCAGCAGCTTCCCCGAGAGTGAAAAACTGTTTTTT
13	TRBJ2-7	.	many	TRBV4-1	CASSQDRFYEQYF	TGCGCCAGCAGCCAGGACAGATTCTACGAGCAGTACTTC
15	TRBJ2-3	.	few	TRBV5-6	CASSSPGFRADTQYF	TGTGCCAGCAGCTCCCCAGGGTTTAGAGCAGATACGCAGTATTTT
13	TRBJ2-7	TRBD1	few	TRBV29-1	CSVRDRVTYEQYF	TGCAGCGTTAGGGACAGGGTGACCTACGAGCAGTACTTC
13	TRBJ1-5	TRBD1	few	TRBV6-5	CASSQTGYQPQHF	TGTGCCAGCAGCCAGACAGGGTATCAGCCCCAGCATTTT
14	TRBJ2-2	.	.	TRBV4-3	CASSQSSGTGELFF	TGCGCCAGCAGCCAATCGAGCGGGACCGGGGAGCTGTTTTTT
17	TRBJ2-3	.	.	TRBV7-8	CASSPLGWESSTDTQYF	TGTGCCAGCAGCCCCTTAGGGTGGGAGTCCTCCACAGATACGCAGTATTTT
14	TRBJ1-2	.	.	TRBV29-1	CSVPRDTANYGYTF	TGCAGCGTTCCCCGGGACACTGCTAACTATGGCTACACCTTC